This TCR beta chain was recovered during a study of shared clonotypes between healthy human individuals. Study-level findings and limits: Since donors were few, the genetic and exposure-history diversity represented was limited.

A remark on this clone: Its antigen is as yet unknown. Other nucleotide sequences from this sample produce the same CDR3.

The material for each subset, its genomic DNA, was split evenly across several immunoSEQ plates. Using immunoSEQ multiplex PCR, the repertoire was profiled, and TCRdb retains in-frame clones only, with some absent. The top ten hold roughly 0.82% of the sample, which has some 1.1 million clones, 60% to 80% seen once. After removal of 5 bases from V and 5 bases from J, the junction contained 7 bases not matched to a gene. This CDR3 comprises 15 residues. Germline CDR1 MDHEN, CDR2 SYDVKM. The V and J genes are TRBV28 and TRBJ1-1; TRBD1 matches at 11 bases. The origin of this receptor is a man younger than 35 in good health. Some clones in this sample may be carry-over from other donors' samples. Source material: memory CD4+ T cells from PBMCs. Subset noted: CD45RA-negative fraction. CDR3 sequence (DNA): TGTGCCAGCAGTCCCCGGACAGGGGGCAGGACTGAAGCTTTCTTT. Residues: CASSPRTGGRTEAFF.